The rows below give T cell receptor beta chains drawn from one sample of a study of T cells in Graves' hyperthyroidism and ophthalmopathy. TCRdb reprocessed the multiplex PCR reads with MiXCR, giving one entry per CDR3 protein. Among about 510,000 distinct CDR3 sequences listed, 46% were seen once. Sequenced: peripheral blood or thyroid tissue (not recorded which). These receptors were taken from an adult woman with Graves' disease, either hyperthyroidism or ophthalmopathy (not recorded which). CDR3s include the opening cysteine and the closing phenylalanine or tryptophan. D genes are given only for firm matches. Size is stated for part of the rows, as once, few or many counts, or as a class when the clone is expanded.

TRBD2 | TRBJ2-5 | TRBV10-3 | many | CAISLAGGQETQYF | TGTGCCATCAGTCTAGCGGGAGGGCAAGAGACCCAGTACTTC
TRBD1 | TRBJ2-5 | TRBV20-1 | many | CSARELGQVFGGTQYF | TGCAGTGCTAGAGAGTTGGGACAGGTCTTTGGCGGGACCCAGTACTTC
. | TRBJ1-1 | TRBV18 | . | CASSPLRQEAFF | TGTGCCAGCTCACCACTGCGGCAAGAAGCTTTCTTT
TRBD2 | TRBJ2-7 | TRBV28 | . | CASSSTSAYEQYF | TGTGCCAGCAGTTCGACTAGCGCCTACGAGCAGTACTTC
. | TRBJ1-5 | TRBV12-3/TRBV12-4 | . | CASTYKPQHF | TGTGCCAGCACATATAAGCCCCAGCATTTT
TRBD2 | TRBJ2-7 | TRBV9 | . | CASSASGSSTYEQYF | TGTGCCAGCAGCGCTAGCGGGAGTTCCACCTACGAGCAGTACTTC
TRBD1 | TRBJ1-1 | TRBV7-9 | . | CASSRLDRGPGVTEAFF | TGTGCCAGCAGCCGTCTGGACAGGGGGCCCGGGGTCACTGAAGCTTTCTTT
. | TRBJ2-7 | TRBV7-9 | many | CASSQERASGEQYF | TGCGCCAGCAGCCAAGAACGGGCTTCGGGCGAGCAGTACTTC
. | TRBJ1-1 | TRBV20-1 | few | CSARQGSGGGTEAFF | TGCAGTGCTAGACAGGGATCGGGGGGTGGTACTGAAGCTTTCTTT
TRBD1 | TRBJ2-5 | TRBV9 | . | CASSALQGTEQETQYF | TGTGCCAGCAGCGCTCTACAGGGGACAGAGCAAGAGACCCAGTACTTC
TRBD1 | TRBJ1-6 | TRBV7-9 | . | CASSLSTGGHSPLHF | TGTGCCAGCAGCTTATCGACAGGGGGCCATTCACCCCTCCACTTT
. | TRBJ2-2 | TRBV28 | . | CASLLTGPNTGELFF | TGTGCCAGCCTTTTGACAGGACCGAACACCGGGGAGCTGTTTTTT
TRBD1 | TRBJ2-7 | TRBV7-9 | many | CASSLVGTGSYEQYF | TGTGCCAGCAGCTTAGTTGGGACAGGGTCCTACGAGCAGTACTTC
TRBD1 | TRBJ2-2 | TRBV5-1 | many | CASSRGQGFAGELFF | TGCGCCAGCAGCAGAGGACAGGGTTTTGCCGGGGAGCTGTTTTTT
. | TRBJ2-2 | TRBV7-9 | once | CASSFAAGRTNTGELFF | TGTGCCAGCAGCTTTGCGGCGGGACGTACGAACACCGGGGAGCTGTTTTTT
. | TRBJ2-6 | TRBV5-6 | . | CASSWGVRASSGANVLTF | TGTGCCAGCAGCTGGGGGGTAAGGGCCAGCTCTGGGGCCAACGTCCTGACTTTC
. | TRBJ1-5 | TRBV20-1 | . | CSASGLGLSNQPQHF | TGCAGTGCCTCTGGGTTGGGGCTTAGCAATCAGCCCCAGCATTTT
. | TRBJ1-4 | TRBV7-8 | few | CASSLGIGQGNEKLFF | TGTGCCAGCAGCTTAGGCATCGGGCAGGGGAATGAAAAACTGTTTTTT
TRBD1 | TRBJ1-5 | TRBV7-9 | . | CASSLETGTGDQPQHF | TGTGCCAGCAGCTTAGAAACCGGGACAGGGGATCAGCCCCAGCATTTT
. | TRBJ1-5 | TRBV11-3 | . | CASSLGRGRGYGSNQPQHF | TGTGCCAGCAGCTTAGGTCGTGGTCGGGGTTATGGTAGCAATCAGCCCCAGCATTTT
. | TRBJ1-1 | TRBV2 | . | CASPPDSREAFF | TGTGCCAGCCCGCCCGATTCCCGTGAAGCTTTCTTT
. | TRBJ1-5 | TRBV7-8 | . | CASSLMSGMSNQPQHF | TGTGCCAGCAGCTTAATGTCAGGGATGAGCAATCAGCCCCAGCATTTT
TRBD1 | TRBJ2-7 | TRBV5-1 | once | CASSGGTGGEEQYF | TGCGCCAGCAGCGGAGGGACAGGTGGTGAAGAGCAGTACTTC
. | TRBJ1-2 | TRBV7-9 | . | CASSVTVSGNYGYTF | TGTGCCAGCAGCGTGACAGTCTCTGGAAACTATGGCTACACCTTC
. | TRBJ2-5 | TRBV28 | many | CASVGKAIVTQYF | TGTGCCAGCGTGGGGAAAGCAATCGTGACCCAGTACTTC
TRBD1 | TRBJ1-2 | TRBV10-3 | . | CAISGRDIPGQGFGYTF | TGTGCCATCAGTGGACGTGACATACCGGGACAGGGGTTTGGCTACACCTTC
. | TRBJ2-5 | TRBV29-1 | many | CSVVWGQETQYF | TGCAGCGTTGTGTGGGGCCAAGAGACCCAGTACTTC
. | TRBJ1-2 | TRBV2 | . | CASRIYGYTF | TGTGCCAGCAGGATCTATGGCTACACCTTC
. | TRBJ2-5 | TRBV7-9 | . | CASSLGQTAWETQYF | TGTGCCAGCAGCTTGGGGCAGACCGCTTGGGAGACCCAGTACTTC
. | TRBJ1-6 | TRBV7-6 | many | CASSFGGGSNSPLHF | TGTGCCAGCAGCTTCGGGGGGGGATCTAATTCACCCCTCCACTTT
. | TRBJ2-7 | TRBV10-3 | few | CASSHRGRGPGEQYF | TGTGCCAGCAGCCACCGCGGGCGGGGTCCCGGGGAGCAGTACTTC
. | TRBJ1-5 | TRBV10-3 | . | CAISEWGAQPQHF | TGTGCCATCAGTGAGTGGGGGGCTCAGCCCCAGCATTTT
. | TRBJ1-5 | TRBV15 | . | CAASSVYLGDQPQHF | TGTGCCGCCAGCAGTGTGTATTTGGGGGATCAGCCCCAGCATTTT
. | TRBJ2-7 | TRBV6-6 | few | CASSYSGPSYEQYF | TGTGCCAGCAGTTACTCCGGGCCCTCCTACGAGCAGTACTTC
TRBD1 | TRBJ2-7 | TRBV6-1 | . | CATNEGGRGYEQYF | TGTGCCACCAATGAAGGGGGCAGAGGCTACGAGCAGTACTTC
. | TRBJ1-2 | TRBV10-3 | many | CAISYSGGDDYGYTF | TGTGCCATCAGTTATTCCGGGGGGGATGACTATGGCTACACCTTC